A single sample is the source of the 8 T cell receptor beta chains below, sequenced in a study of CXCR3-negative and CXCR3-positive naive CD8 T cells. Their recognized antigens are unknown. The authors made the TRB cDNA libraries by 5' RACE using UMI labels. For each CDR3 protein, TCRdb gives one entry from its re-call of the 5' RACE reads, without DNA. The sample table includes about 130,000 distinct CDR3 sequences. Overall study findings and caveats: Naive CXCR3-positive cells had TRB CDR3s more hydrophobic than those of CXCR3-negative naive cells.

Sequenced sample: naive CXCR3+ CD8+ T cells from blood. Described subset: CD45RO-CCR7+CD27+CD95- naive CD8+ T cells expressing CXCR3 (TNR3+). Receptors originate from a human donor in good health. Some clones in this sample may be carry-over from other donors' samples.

CDR3 protein: CAWSTGQSNTEAFF. The chain couples TRBV30 to TRBJ1-1; TCRdb selects TRBD1, and the lack of DNA leaves this call unchecked. CDR1 is GTSNPN, CDR2 SVGIG, per germline (reference sequence). CDR3 length equals 14 residues.

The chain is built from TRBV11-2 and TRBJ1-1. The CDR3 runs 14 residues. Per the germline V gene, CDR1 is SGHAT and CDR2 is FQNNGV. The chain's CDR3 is CASSLAGRLGEAFF.

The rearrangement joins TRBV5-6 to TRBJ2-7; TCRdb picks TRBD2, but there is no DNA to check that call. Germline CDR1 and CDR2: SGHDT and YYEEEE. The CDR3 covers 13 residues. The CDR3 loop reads CASSFGSNHEQYF.

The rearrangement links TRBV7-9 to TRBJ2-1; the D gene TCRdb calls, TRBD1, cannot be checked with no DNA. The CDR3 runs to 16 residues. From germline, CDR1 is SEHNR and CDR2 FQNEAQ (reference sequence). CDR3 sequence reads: CASSFGPGRGYNEQFF.

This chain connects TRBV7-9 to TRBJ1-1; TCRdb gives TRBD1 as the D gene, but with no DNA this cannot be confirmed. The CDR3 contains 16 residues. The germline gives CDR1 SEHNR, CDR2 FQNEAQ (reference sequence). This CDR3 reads CASSLVWGGKNTEAFF.

The CDR3 sequence: CASSLETTGELFF. V usage is TRBV7-2 and J usage is TRBJ2-2. CDR1 is SGHTA, CDR2 FQGNSA, per germline. The CDR3 loop spans 13 amino acids.

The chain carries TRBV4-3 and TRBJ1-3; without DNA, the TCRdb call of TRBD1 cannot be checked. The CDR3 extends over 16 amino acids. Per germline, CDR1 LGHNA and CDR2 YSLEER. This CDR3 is CASSQDGGAAGNTIYF.

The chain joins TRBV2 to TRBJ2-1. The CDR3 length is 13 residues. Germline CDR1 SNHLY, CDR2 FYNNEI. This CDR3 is CASGYRFHNEQFF. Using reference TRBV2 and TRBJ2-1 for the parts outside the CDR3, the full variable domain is EPEVTQTPSHQVTQMGQEVILRCVPISNHLYFYWYRQILGQKVEFLVSFYNNEISEKSEIFDDQFSVERPDGSNFTLKIRSTKLEDSAMYFCASGYRFHNEQFFGPGTRLTVL.